Shown below are 19 T cell receptor beta chains from a single sample sequenced in a study of cytomegalovirus exposure and HLA in healthy donors. The PCR made use of 60 Vbeta and 13 Jbeta primers. Method: immunoSEQ multiplex PCR; TCRdb's copy keeps in-frame clones and lacks some. The table for this sample gives 70,000 or so clones. Specimen: PBMCs. These receptors came from a female donor in good health and CMV-seropositive.

The chain has TRBV19 and TRBJ2-5, with 7 bases matching TRBD1. Germline CDR1 and CDR2: LNHDA and SQIVND (reference sequence). CDR3 length equals 14 residues. Trimming cost V 6 bases and J 5 bases; bases outside gene matches: 9. In DNA, the CDR3 is TGTGCCAGTAGAGGGGGCGCGGGTATGGAGACCCAGTACTTC. Protein product: CASRGGAGMETQYF.

The chain joins TRBV29-1 to TRBJ2-1, with 10 bases fitting TRBD2. The CDR3 loop spans 16 amino acids. Trimming cost V 0 bases and J 5 bases; bases outside gene matches: 7. Germline V gene data show CDR1 as SQVTM and CDR2 as ANQGSEA. As DNA, the CDR3 is TGCAGCGTTGAAGAATGGGCTAGCGGGAGCCACAATGAGCAGTTCTTC. Residues: CSVEEWASGSHNEQFF.

The chain joins TRBV9 to TRBJ1-5, with unresolved D. The germline V and J ends were trimmed by 0 bases and 6 bases, with 13 bases remaining between them. The germline CDR1 and CDR2 sequences are SGDLS and YYNGEE. This CDR3 is 15 amino acids long. The CDR3 is CASSVGFSGVQPQHF. The CDR3 region has the DNA TGTGCCAGCAGCGTAGGGTTCAGCGGAGTTCAGCCCCAGCATTTT.

The chain recombines TRBV27 with TRBJ1-2; 7 bases agree with TRBD1. The trim removed 3 bases at V and 3 bases at J, leaving 7 bases unmatched. The CDR3 consists of 15 residues. Germline V gene sequence: CDR1 MNHEY, CDR2 SMNVEV (reference sequence). CDR3 protein: CASSLYLGTDYGYTF. The DNA for the CDR3 is TGTGCCAGCAGTTTGTACCTAGGGACAGACTATGGCTACACCTTC.

The chain uses TRBV6-5 and TRBJ2-3, with TRBD2 identical over 11 bases. With V trimmed by 4 bases and J by 7 bases, 4 bases remained unmatched. CDR1 MNHEY and CDR2 SVGAGI come from the germline V gene. The CDR3 runs to 14 residues. CDR3 sequence reads: CASSLAGGGNTQYF. CDR3 DNA: TGTGCCAGCAGTTTAGCGGGGGGGGGAAATACGCAGTATTTT.

The V gene is TRBV28, the J gene TRBJ1-4; D uncertain. V lost 5 bases to trimming and J lost 0 bases, with 13 bases between them. This CDR3 comprises 16 residues. The germline gives CDR1 MDHEN, CDR2 SYDVKM. For the CDR3, the DNA is TGTGCCAGCAGTCCTCGGACTGGAACAACTAATGAAAAACTGTTTTTT. Amino acid sequence: CASSPRTGTTNEKLFF.

This sequence joins TRBV7-2 and TRBJ2-5; D is undetermined. V was pared by 5 bases and J by 3 bases, with 10 bases between. This CDR3 has 13 residues. The germline gives CDR1 SGHTA, CDR2 FQGNSA. The CDR3, as DNA: TGTGCCAGCAGCGAGGCGTGGAAAGAGACCCAGTACTTC. This codes for CASSEAWKETQYF.

V is TRBV7-9 and J is TRBJ2-7, with 10 bases lining up with TRBD2. In germline, CDR1 is SEHNR, CDR2 FQNEAQ (reference sequence). The CDR3 runs 15 residues. V lost 4 bases and J lost 3; bases outside the gene matches: 6. CDR3 protein: CASSSTSGRGYEQYF. For the CDR3, the DNA is TGTGCCAGCAGCTCGACTAGCGGGCGAGGCTACGAGCAGTACTTC.

The J gene is TRBJ2-7, the V gene TRBV7-2; the D gene is possibly TRBD2 (5 bases). Germline assignment: CDR1 SGHTA and CDR2 FQGNSA. The CDR3 extends over 18 amino acids. V was cut by 0 bases and J by 6 bases, with 24 bases left in between. Here the CDR3 reads CASSLAPPMTGGSAEQYF. The CDR3 nucleotides read TGTGCCAGCAGCTTAGCTCCCCCCATGACCGGAGGTTCAGCCGAGCAGTACTTC.

This sequence joins TRBV7-9 and TRBJ2-7, with D perhaps matching TRBD1 (6 bases). This CDR3 spans 16 amino acids. The germline V and J ends were trimmed by 4 bases and 0 bases, with 16 bases remaining between them. CDR1 is SEHNR and CDR2 is FQNEAQ in the germline V gene (reference sequence). CDR3 sequence reads: CASSSTRAGDSYEQYF. CDR3 nucleotide sequence: TGTGCCAGCAGCTCCACCCGAGCAGGGGACTCCTACGAGCAGTACTTC.

The chain is built from TRBV9 and TRBJ1-1; TRBD1 agrees at 7 bases. Germline V gene data show CDR1 as SGDLS and CDR2 as YYNGEE. V shed 4 bases, J shed 0 bases, and the junction held 0 bases outside the gene matches. This CDR3 contains 13 residues. CDR3 amino acids: CASSTGVNTEAFF. For the CDR3, the DNA is TGTGCCAGCAGCACAGGGGTGAACACTGAAGCTTTCTTT.

A remark on this clone: One end of the junction does not line up with germline, which may come from a read error. The chain employs TRBV6-1 and TRBJ2-3; 9 positions agree with TRBD2. Germline V gives CDR1 MNHNS, CDR2 SASEGT. This CDR3 region has 14 residues. CDR3 coding DNA: TGTGCCACCTGGGGGACTAGCAACACAGATAAGCAGTATTTT. It codes for CATWGTSNTDKQYF.

The CDR3 is CASSLGISGNTIYF. As DNA, the CDR3 is TGTGCCAGCAGCTTGGGTATCTCTGGAAACACCATATATTTT. The gene calls are TRBV5-4 and TRBJ1-3; D not certain. Germline V CDR1 and CDR2: SGHNT, YYREEE (reference sequence). V gave up 0 bases and J gave up 0 bases, with 4 bases separating them. The CDR3 totals 14 residues.

The chain recombines TRBV7-3 with TRBJ2-3, with 10 bases aligning to TRBD2. V lost 4 bases to trimming and J lost 3 bases; unmatched junction nucleotides: 4. Germline V gene sequence: CDR1 SGHTA, CDR2 FQGTGA. CDR3 length: 15 amino acids. The CDR3 region has the DNA TGTGCCAGCAGCTCCCTAGCGGGAGTGACAGATACGCAGTATTTT. As protein: CASSSLAGVTDTQYF.

The CDR3 is CASSDREGEQYF. As DNA, the CDR3 is TGTGCCAGCTCGGACAGGGAAGGGGAGCAGTACTTC. The V call is TRBV6-4, the J call TRBJ2-7; 8 bases line up with TRBD1. This CDR3 comprises 12 residues. J was trimmed by 7 bases and V by 8 bases; bases with no gene match: 7. Germline assignment: CDR1 MRHNA and CDR2 SNTAGT.

V is TRBV11-3 and J is TRBJ2-5; D perhaps matches TRBD2 (6 bases). The last part of the DNA fits TRBJ2-7 better; the J call may be wrong. In germline, CDR1 is SGHNT, CDR2 YENEEA. This CDR3 spans 14 amino acids. The CDR3 nucleotides are TGTGCCAGCAGCGCGGGGACGGGATCCTACGAGCAGTACTTC. Translation: CASSAGTGSYEQYF.

The rearrangement uses TRBV4-1 and TRBJ1-1; 10 bases are a match to TRBD1. The V and J ends lost 0 bases and 8 bases, in that order; junction bases with no gene match: 6. The CDR3 has 15 amino acids. The germline gives CDR1 MGHRA, CDR2 YSYEKL. This CDR3 is CASSQEMTGGLEAFF. For the CDR3, the DNA is TGCGCCAGCAGCCAAGAAATGACAGGGGGCTTGGAAGCTTTCTTT.

The rearrangement links TRBV15 to TRBJ2-7; D is ambiguous. The CDR3 covers 14 residues. Trimming took off 1 base at V and 0 bases at J, with 7 bases between the two ends. The V gene's germline CDR1 is LNHNV and CDR2 YYDKDF (reference sequence). CDR3 in DNA: TGTGCCACCAGCAGAGGTACCGGCTCCTACGAGCAGTACTTC. Residues: CATSRGTGSYEQYF. Full variable domain (outside the CDR3, taken from reference TRBV15 and TRBJ2-7): DAMVIQNPRYQVTQFGKPVTLSCSQTLNHNVMYWYQQKSSQAPKLLFHYYDKDFNNEADTPDNFQSRRPNTSFCFLDIRSPGLGDTAMYLCATSRGTGSYEQYFGPGTRLTVT.

The chain has TRBV28 and TRBJ1-1; maybe TRBD1 (5 bases). V was cut by 5 bases and J by 5 bases, with 18 bases left in between. Germline V lookup: CDR1 MDHEN, CDR2 SYDVKM. CDR3 size: 15 residues. DNA of the CDR3: TGTGCCAGCAGTGGATATGGACCAGGGCGAACTGAAGCTTTCTTT. It encodes CASSGYGPGRTEAFF.